This T cell receptor (beta chain) stems from a study of T cells in narcolepsy. Study context: Enrolled donors included narcolepsy type 1 or type 2 patients and healthy controls.

CDR3 length equals 14 residues. Trimming took 3 bases from V and 7 from J, leaving 12 bases between them. Germline CDR1 KGHSH, CDR2 LQKENI. With regard to this clone: Its antigen is unknown.

Profiling relied on immunoSEQ multiplex PCR, and the TCRdb table lists in-frame clones only, not all of them. The sample consists of over 9,000 clones, approximately 94% of them appearing once. Study conclusions and caveats: Reportedly, autoreactive clonotypes were serially detected in patients' blood but not controls'. Autoreactive clone sequences were missing from some blood memory CD4+ repertoires. HCRT-specific and TRIB2-specific autoreactive clonotypes appeared among same-patient CSF and blood CD4+ clonotypes.

The origin of this receptor is a human donor with narcolepsy. This chain links TRBV18 with TRBJ1-4; D gene unclear. Sequencing was done on a sample of CD45RA- memory CD4+ T cells from PBMCs. CDR3 residues: CASSPWRVGEKLFF. The CDR3 nucleotides read TGTGCCAGCTCACCCTGGAGGGTTGGTGAAAAACTGTTTTTT. Full variable domain (missing parts from reference TRBV18 and TRBJ1-4): NAGVMQNPRHLVRRRGQEARLRCSPMKGHSHVYWYRQLPEEGLKFMVYLQKENIIDESGMPKERFSAEFPKEGPSILRIQQVVRGDSAAYFCASSPWRVGEKLFFGSGTQLSVL.